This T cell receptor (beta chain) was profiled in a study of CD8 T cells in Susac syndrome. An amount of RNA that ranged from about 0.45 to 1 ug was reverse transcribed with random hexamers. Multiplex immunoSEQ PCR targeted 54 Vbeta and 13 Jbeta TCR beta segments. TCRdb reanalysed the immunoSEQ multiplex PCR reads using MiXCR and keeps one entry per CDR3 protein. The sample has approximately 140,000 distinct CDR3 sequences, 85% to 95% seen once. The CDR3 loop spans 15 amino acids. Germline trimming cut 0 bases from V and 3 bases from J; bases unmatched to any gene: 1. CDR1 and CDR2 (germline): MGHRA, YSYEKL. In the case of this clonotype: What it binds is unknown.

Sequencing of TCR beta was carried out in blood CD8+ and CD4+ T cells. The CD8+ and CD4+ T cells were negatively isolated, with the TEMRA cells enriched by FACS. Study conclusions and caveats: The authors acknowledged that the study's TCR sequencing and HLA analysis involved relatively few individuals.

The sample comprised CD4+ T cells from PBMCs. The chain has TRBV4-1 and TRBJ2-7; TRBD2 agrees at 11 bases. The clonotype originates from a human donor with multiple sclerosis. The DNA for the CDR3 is TGCGCCAGCAGCCAAGAAGGGACTAGCGGCTACGAGCAGTACTTC. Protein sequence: CASSQEGTSGYEQYF.